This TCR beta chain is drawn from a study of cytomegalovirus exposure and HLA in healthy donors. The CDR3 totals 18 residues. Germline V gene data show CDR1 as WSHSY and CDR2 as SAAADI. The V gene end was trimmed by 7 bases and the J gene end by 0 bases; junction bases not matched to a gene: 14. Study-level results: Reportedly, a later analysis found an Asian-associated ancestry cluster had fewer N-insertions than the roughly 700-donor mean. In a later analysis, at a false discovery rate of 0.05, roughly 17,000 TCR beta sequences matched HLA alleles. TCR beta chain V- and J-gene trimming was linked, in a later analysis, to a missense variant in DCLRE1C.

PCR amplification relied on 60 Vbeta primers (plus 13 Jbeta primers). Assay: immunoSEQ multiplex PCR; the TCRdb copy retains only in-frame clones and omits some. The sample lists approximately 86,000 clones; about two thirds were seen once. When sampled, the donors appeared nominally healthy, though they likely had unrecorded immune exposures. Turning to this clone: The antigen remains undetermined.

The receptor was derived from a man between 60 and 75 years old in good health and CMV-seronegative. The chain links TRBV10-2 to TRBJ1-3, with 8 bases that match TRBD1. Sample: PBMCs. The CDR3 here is CASKLGQGQASSGNTIYF. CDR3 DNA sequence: TGCGCCAGCAAGCTGGGCCAGGGACAGGCCTCCTCTGGAAACACCATATATTTT.